These 28 T cell receptor beta chains were sequenced from one sample in a study of T cell changes during pregnancy in multiple sclerosis. Generated by immunoSEQ multiplex PCR, the TCRdb table keeps only in-frame clones and is missing some. The sample includes around 100,000 clones, 80% to 95% of them seen just once. The sequenced sample was peripheral blood, obtained after pregnancy. These TCRs come from a female donor with multiple sclerosis, enrolled in a pregnancy study.

The V call is TRBV19, the J call TRBJ2-7; tentative D call: TRBD1 (5 bases). Germline V gene sequence: CDR1 LNHDA, CDR2 SQIVND (reference sequence). This CDR3 has 15 amino acids. Trimming removed 3 bases at V and 3 bases at J, with 15 bases between. In DNA, the CDR3 is TGTGCCAGTAGTATGGGTCAGGGATTTTACTACGAGCAGTACTTC. Its protein product is CASSMGQGFYYEQYF.

V is TRBV19 and J is TRBJ2-6; the match to TRBD1 covers 7 bases. Germline-derived CDR1 and CDR2 are LNHDA and SQIVND (reference sequence). CDR3 length: 16 amino acids. Unmatched junction bases numbered 6, after V lost 7 bases and J lost 0 bases. The CDR3 sequence: CASKARGNSGANVLTF. The CDR3 region has the DNA TGTGCCAGTAAGGCCAGGGGGAACTCTGGGGCCAACGTCCTGACTTTC.

The V gene is TRBV6-1, the J gene TRBJ2-7, with D maybe TRBD2 (5 bases). V was shortened by 1 base and J by 4 bases, with 17 bases between the two germline ends. The CDR3 contains 16 residues. The germline gives CDR1 MNHNS, CDR2 SASEGT. CDR3 in amino acids: CASSEVGGWRAYEQYF. As DNA, the CDR3 is TGTGCCAGCAGTGAAGTAGGCGGGTGGCGGGCTTACGAGCAGTACTTC.

V and J are TRBV9 and TRBJ2-5, with TRBD2 matching 7 bases. Looked up from germline, CDR1 is SGDLS and CDR2 is YYNGEE. The CDR3 totals 16 residues. V was pared by 1 base and J by 4 bases, with 10 bases of the junction left unmatched. CDR3 nucleotides: TGTGCCAGCAGCGTACTTGGGGGGGGGTTCGGAGAGACCCAGTACTTC. It translates to CASSVLGGGFGETQYF.

CDR3 amino acids: CASSLGQNQETQYF. The CDR3 DNA reads as TGTGCCAGCAGCTTGGGACAGAACCAAGAGACCCAGTACTTC. This chain links TRBV7-6 with TRBJ2-5; 7 nucleotides match TRBD1. Germline trimming cut 3 bases from V and 0 bases from J; bases unmatched to any gene: 1. The germline V gene encodes CDR1 SGHVS and CDR2 FNYEAQ. The CDR3 sequence is 14 residues long.

The chain combines TRBV7-3 with TRBJ2-1; D possibly corresponds to TRBD1 (5 bases). The CDR3 is made up of 15 amino acids. Between the trimmed V and J ends, which lost 3 bases and 1 base, there was a span of 10 bases. The germline V gene encodes CDR1 SGHTA and CDR2 FQGTGA. CDR3 nucleotide sequence: TGTGCCAGCAGCTTGGGCCAGGGATCCTACAATGAGCAGTTCTTC. It codes for CASSLGQGSYNEQFF.

This clone showed up just once. The CDR3 coding sequence is TGCGCCAGCAGCCAGAGCAGGGGTTTGATCGATCAGCCCCAGCATTTT. Protein sequence: CASSQSRGLIDQPQHF. V usage is TRBV4-1 and J usage is TRBJ1-5, with D possibly matching TRBD1 (6 bases). The V end was cut by 3 bases, the J end by 5 bases, with 17 bases between. CDR1 MGHRA and CDR2 YSYEKL come from the germline V gene. This CDR3 is 16 amino acids long.

V usage is TRBV19 and J usage is TRBJ1-1; 9 bases line up with TRBD1. Trimming at V came to 7 bases and at J to 4 bases, leaving 7 bases not matched to a gene. This CDR3 contains 14 residues. Germline assignment: CDR1 LNHDA and CDR2 SQIVND (reference sequence). CDR3 protein: CASTKDRGTTEAFF. The CDR3 region has the DNA TGTGCCAGTACCAAAGACAGGGGGACCACTGAAGCTTTCTTT.

This chain uses TRBV11-3 with TRBJ2-3, with TRBD2 matching 8 bases. The CDR3 has 14 residues. With V trimmed by 7 bases and J by 1 base, 4 bases remained unmatched. CDR1 SGHNT and CDR2 YENEEA come from the germline V gene. The DNA of the CDR3 is TGTGCCAGCACCTCTAGCGGGCGCACAGATACGCAGTATTTT. Its protein is CASTSSGRTDTQYF.

This chain links TRBV2 with TRBJ2-7; the D gene is possibly TRBD1 (6 bases). Trimming shortened V by 3 bases and J by 2 bases, and 11 bases separated the two germline ends. The germline CDR1 and CDR2 sequences are SNHLY and FYNNEI. The CDR3 sequence is 14 residues long. The CDR3 DNA follows: TGTGCCAGCAGTGATAGGGGGTCCACCTACGAGCAGTACTTC. Translation gives CASSDRGSTYEQYF.

V gene TRBV6-6 combines with J gene TRBJ1-2; D is ambiguous. CDR3 length equals 15 residues. Between the trimmed V and J ends, which lost 0 bases and 7 bases, there was a span of 15 bases. CDR1 is MNHNY and CDR2 is SVGAGI in the germline V gene (reference sequence). The DNA for the CDR3 is TGTGCCAGCAGTTACTCCCCGGTCCCCGCGGGTGGCTACACCTTC. Translated: CASSYSPVPAGGYTF.

The chain uses TRBV11-1 and TRBJ2-7, with 11 bases fitting TRBD2. The V gene end was trimmed by 5 bases and the J gene end by 4 bases; junction bases not matched to a gene: 13. Germline V gives CDR1 SGHAT, CDR2 FQDESV (reference sequence). This CDR3 region has 17 residues. CDR3 sequence (DNA): TGTGCCAGCAGCCCCTTTGGCGGGACTAGCGGAGTGTACGAGCAGTACTTC. Residues: CASSPFGGTSGVYEQYF.

The chain employs TRBV7-3 and TRBJ1-6, with D unclear. Germline CDR1 reads SGHTA; CDR2 reads FQGTGA. The V end lost 2 bases, the J end lost 3 bases, and 11 bases lay between the germline ends. The CDR3 totals 16 residues. The chain's CDR3 is CASSLHGEDYNSPLHF. The CDR3 nucleotides are TGTGCCAGCAGCTTACACGGAGAGGACTATAATTCACCCCTCCACTTT.

The J gene is TRBJ1-3, the V gene TRBV30, with D possibly matching TRBD1 (6 bases). Deletions cut 3 bases from V and 9 bases from J, with 18 bases between. The CDR3 runs 14 residues. The germline V gene has CDR1 GTSNPN and CDR2 SVGIG (reference sequence). The CDR3 loop reads CAWSGAGVRGTIYF. DNA of the CDR3: TGTGCCTGGAGCGGCGCAGGGGTCAGGGGCACCATATATTTT.

Only one count was recorded for this clone. The rearrangement joins TRBV2 to TRBJ1-1; D unresolved. V dropped 7 bases and J dropped 1 base, with 13 bases sitting between them. CDR1 is SNHLY and CDR2 is FYNNEI in the germline V gene. CDR3 length equals 14 residues. Here the CDR3 DNA reads TGTGCCAGCAACCAGGACGGAGGGAACACTGAAGCTTTCTTT. It translates to CASNQDGGNTEAFF.

The chain employs TRBV9 and TRBJ1-1, with TRBD1 identical over 10 bases. CDR3 length: 16 residues. Looked up from germline, CDR1 is SGDLS and CDR2 is YYNGEE. The V and J ends lost 3 bases and 2 bases, in that order; junction bases with no gene match: 7. CDR3 bases: TGTGCCAGCAGCGGCCGGGACAGGGGTATTAACACTGAAGCTTTCTTT. This encodes CASSGRDRGINTEAFF.

Here the CDR3 reads CASSLRGLDNEQFF. CDR3 nucleotide sequence: TGTGCCAGCAGTCTACGGGGTTTGGACAATGAGCAGTTCTTC. The chain links TRBV28 to TRBJ2-1; TRBD2 is a possible D gene (5 bases). The CDR3 spans 14 residues. Germline-derived CDR1 and CDR2 are MDHEN and SYDVKM. V was cut by 5 bases and J by 5 bases, with 13 bases left in between.

The gene calls are TRBV10-3 and TRBJ1-3; D is perhaps TRBD1 (6 bases). CDR3 length: 15 amino acids. With 6 bases removed from V and 0 bases from J, the gap between germline ends came to 12 bases. CDR1 is ENHRY, CDR2 SYGVKD, per germline. DNA of the CDR3: TGTGCCATCAGCACGGACAGTATCTCTGGAAACACCATATATTTT. Translation: CAISTDSISGNTIYF.

The chain joins TRBV6-5 to TRBJ1-1; the D is unclear. This CDR3 has 15 residues. Germline V gene sequence: CDR1 MNHEY, CDR2 SVGAGI. Trimming cost V 2 bases and J 4 bases, with 14 bases left between them. The CDR3, as DNA: TGTGCCAGCAGTTACGCCCCAATGAGAGGCACTGAAGCTTTCTTT. It codes for CASSYAPMRGTEAFF.

The rearrangement uses TRBV7-9 and TRBJ1-1; the D is unclear. The CDR3 spans 13 residues. The V gene's germline CDR1 is SEHNR and CDR2 FQNEAQ (reference sequence). The V and J ends lost 2 bases and 4 bases respectively, with 8 bases between them. The CDR3 reads CASSLMGGTEAFF. CDR3 bases: TGTGCCAGCAGCTTAATGGGAGGCACTGAAGCTTTCTTT.

The chain uses TRBV15 and TRBJ1-1; D gene ambiguous. Germline V gives CDR1 LNHNV, CDR2 YYDKDF (reference sequence). V gave up 0 bases and J gave up 7 bases, with 9 bases separating them. This CDR3 contains 13 residues. The DNA of the CDR3 is TGTGCCACCAGCAGAGATATATACAGTGAAGCTTTCTTT. Translation: CATSRDIYSEAFF.

This clone was seen a few times. The J gene is TRBJ1-6, the V gene TRBV7-8; perhaps TRBD1 as D (5 bases). There are 16 residues in the CDR3. Trimming shortened V by 5 bases and J by 5 bases, and 16 bases separated the two germline ends. CDR1 SGHVS and CDR2 FQNEAQ come from the germline V gene. This CDR3 is CASSPQEGWNNSPLHF. DNA of the CDR3: TGTGCCAGCAGCCCCCAGGAGGGGTGGAATAATTCACCCCTCCACTTT. The variable domain in full, with the rest retrieved from reference TRBV7-8 and TRBJ1-6, is GAGVSQSPRYKVAKRGQDVALRCDPISGHVSLFWYQQALGQGPEFLTYFQNEAQLDKSGLPSDRFFAERPEGSVSTLKIQRTQQEDSAVYLCASSPQEGWNNSPLHFGNGTRLTVT.

The V gene is TRBV7-2, the J gene TRBJ1-1; D remains unclear. Trimming left V 2 bases short and J 6 bases short, with 13 bases between. Germline V CDR1 and CDR2: SGHTA, FQGNSA. This CDR3 has 14 residues. CDR3: CASSLNPGSAEAFF. The CDR3 DNA reads as TGTGCCAGCAGCTTAAACCCGGGGAGCGCTGAAGCTTTCTTT.

J is TRBJ2-7 and V is TRBV20-1; D possibly corresponds to TRBD1 (6 bases). There are 11 residues in the CDR3. The germline V and J ends were trimmed by 1 base and 7 bases, with 8 bases remaining between them. Looked up from germline, CDR1 is DFQATT and CDR2 is SNEGSKA (reference sequence). The CDR3 DNA reads TGCAGTGCTAGAGCGGGGACAGAGCAGTACTTC. Translated, it gives CSARAGTEQYF.

The chain joins TRBV7-9 to TRBJ2-1; unclear D gene. The CDR3 is 14 amino acids. The V end lost 2 bases, the J end lost 9 bases, and 14 bases lay between the germline ends. Germline assignment: CDR1 SEHNR and CDR2 FQNEAQ (reference sequence). The chain's CDR3 is CASSLKGLGFEQFF. CDR3 nucleotides: TGTGCCAGCAGCTTAAAAGGTCTAGGCTTTGAGCAGTTCTTC.

This sequence joins TRBV28 and TRBJ2-7; weak D call: TRBD2 (6 bases). The germline V gene has CDR1 MDHEN and CDR2 SYDVKM. This CDR3 contains 14 residues. The germline V and J ends were trimmed by 0 bases and 8 bases, with 14 bases remaining between them. CDR3 sequence: CASSLWAGLGKQYF. CDR3 nucleotide sequence: TGTGCCAGCAGTTTATGGGCGGGACTCGGAAAGCAGTACTTC.

The rearrangement joins TRBV4-3 to TRBJ1-2; no clear D gene. Germline CDR1 and CDR2: LGHNA and YSLEER. Deletions cut 0 bases from V and 4 bases from J, with 12 bases between. This CDR3 is 15 amino acids long. This CDR3 reads CASSQDSGLGYGYTF. Written as DNA, the CDR3 is TGCGCCAGCAGCCAAGATTCGGGTTTAGGCTATGGCTACACCTTC.

This sequence joins TRBV6-5 and TRBJ2-3; 8 bases match TRBD2. V was pared by 11 bases and J by 2 bases, with 3 bases of the junction left unmatched. This CDR3 spans 12 amino acids. CDR1 is MNHEY and CDR2 is SVGAGI in the germline V gene. The CDR3 bases are TGTGCCGCCGGGGGGGCCACAGATACGCAGTATTTT. Translating gives CAAGGATDTQYF.